This T cell receptor (beta chain) emerged from a study of T-cell memory formation after mild COVID-19 (dated by TCRdb to 2020 to 2023). The study in broad terms: Most TCR sequence clusters were specific to one of the two donors. In a couple of donors, T-cell clones that expanded and contracted after mild COVID-19 were followed by sequencing TCRalpha and TCRbeta repertoires longitudinally. The cohort comprised two young, previously healthy adult volunteers, one female and one male. Here is what the overall study found, with its caveats: Clones that contracted from day 15 to 85 showed balanced CD4/CD8 phenotypes, whereas a second wave of clones that expanded from day 15 to 37 leaned towards CD4+. Only a couple of mild cases were covered in the study, and larger cohorts including severe cases with pre-infection samples were considered necessary. SARS-CoV-2 specificity was not confirmed for the second-wave clones peaking on day 37. Some responding clones were detected in pre-infection memory, suggesting pre-existing cross-reactive memory T cells joined the SARS-CoV-2 response. Contracting CD4+ clones appeared mostly in the CM and EM memory subsets, whereas CD8+ clones were enriched in EMRA.

In regard to this clonotype: It lacks a known antigen. No much larger clonotype is one base removed from it; base qualities were not supplied.

The CDR3 covers 16 residues, taking in both the cysteine and the phenylalanine. Just the 48-base CDR3 DNA is kept, in frame starting at base 1. From V the trimming removes 0 bases and from J it removes 0 bases, while the gene matches leave 3 bases of the junction unaccounted for. The germline V gene supplies CDR1 SGDLS and CDR2 YYNGEE. Ficoll-Paque density gradient centrifugation was the method used to isolate PBMCs. Sequencing was performed on an Illumina NovaSeq 6000. TCRalpha and TCRbeta cDNA libraries were constructed by 5'RACE with constant-segment primers, with sample barcodes and unique molecular identifiers being introduced. RNA was extracted from every sample with Trizol reagent. Library amplification was performed in two PCR steps, and a second sample barcode and Illumina TruSeq adapters were introduced in the second step. The libraries were sequenced on an Illumina NovaSeq using 2 x 150 bp paired-end reads. Under the source paper's analysis protocol: The reads were demultiplexed and collapsed into UMI-guided consensus sequences using migec v1.2.7. Using mixcr v2.1.11, the UMI consensuses were aligned to TRA and TRB V and J templates and assembled into clonotypes. Clonotypes were classified as expanded or contracted when called significant by both edgeR and NoisET, with noise models trained on biological replicates. edgeR calls used a false discovery rate-adjusted p below 0.01 and a log2 fold-change threshold of 1. As an exploratory analysis of dynamics, max-normalized trajectories of the 1000 most abundant clonotypes were examined by PCA with hierarchical clustering. Separately sequenced CD4+ and CD8+ repertoires were used to assign the CD4 or CD8 phenotype of responding clones. Through fastp at Q25 and MiXCR, TCRdb rebuilt clones from the public reads, retaining in-frame beta chains. Under each unique CDR3 protein, matching rows form one entry showing the most common genes and DNA. These V and J calls derive from TCRdb rather than the authors' analysis. This sample has 400,000 to 550,000 distinct CDR3 sequences in its table, and about 23% of those were observed once. Roughly an eighth of the sample is held by the ten biggest clonotypes.

The clonotype comes from an adult woman who had mild COVID-19 (a few samples of this study predate the infection). The sample titles of this study are shuffled in the database, so cell type and time point are left out; the donor was told from shared clones. The sample taken for sequencing was PBMCs or a T cell subset sorted from them (not recorded which). This chain is built from TRBV9 and TRBJ2-7, and TRBD1 aligns with 10 junction nucleotides. In nucleotides, the sequence is TGTGCCAGCAGCGTAGTGGGGACAGGGGCCTCCTACGAGCAGTACTTC. Its protein is CASSVVGTGASYEQYF. Reference TRBV9 and TRBJ2-7 proteins supply the regions before and after the CDR3; the full variable domain is: DSGVTQTPKHLITATGQRVTLRCSPRSGDLSVYWYQQSLDQGLQFLIQYYNGEERAKGNILERFSAQQFPDLHSELNLSSLELGDSALYFCASSVVGTGASYEQYFGPGTRLTVT.